These T cell receptor beta chains were read from a single sample in a study of T cells in Graves' hyperthyroidism and ophthalmopathy. TCRdb itself ran the multiplex PCR reads through MiXCR, one entry per CDR3 protein. The sample lists 300,000 to 450,000 distinct CDR3 sequences, around 13% seen once, with approximately 11% in the top ten. Sequencing input: blood. These receptors were collected from a woman aged 60 to 75 with Graves' hyperthyroidism. The CDR3 runs from the conserved cysteine through the conserved F or W. The D gene is left open where the match is weak. For some rows the clone size is stated as once, few or many, or as a class when expanded; others skip it.

D	size	J	V	DNA	CDR3
NA	many	TRBJ1-4	TRBV30	TGTGCCCGAGAGGGCGCTAATGAAAAACTGTTTTTT	CAREGANEKLFF
NA	NA	TRBJ2-5	TRBV5-1	TGCGCCAGCAGCCCACCAGTCGGGAGCGGAGAGACCCAGTACTTC	CASSPPVGSGETQYF
NA	many	TRBJ2-3	TRBV18	TGTGCCAGCTCGATGGTGGGGGGAGTAGTCGCAGATACGCAGTATTTT	CASSMVGGVVADTQYF
TRBD2	many	TRBJ2-3	TRBV6-1	TGTGCCAGCAGTCGGACTAGCGGGAGGTCGGGTACGCAGTATTTT	CASSRTSGRSGTQYF
NA	few	TRBJ2-1	TRBV6-2/TRBV6-3	TGTGCCAGCAGTTACAGTTTTTTCGAACCCGGGACTTCAACATGGAATGAGCAGTTCTTC	CASSYSFFEPGTSTWNEQFF
NA	many	TRBJ1-1	TRBV6-2/TRBV6-3	TGTGCCAGCAGTTACTCTCGGGTGAACACTGAAGCTTTCTTT	CASSYSRVNTEAFF
TRBD2	many	TRBJ2-7	TRBV20-1	TGCAGTGCTAGAGATCTAGCGGAGAAGGCTTACGAGCAGTACTTC	CSARDLAEKAYEQYF
NA	NA	TRBJ2-3	TRBV14	TGTGCCAGCAGCCGACTGGGATTAAGCACAGATACGCAGTATTTT	CASSRLGLSTDTQYF
TRBD2	many	TRBJ2-7	TRBV10-3	TGTGCCATCAGCCGACTAGCGGGAGCCGACGAGCAGTACTTC	CAISRLAGADEQYF
TRBD1	few	TRBJ2-1	TRBV6-1	TGTGCCAGCAGTCGACCGACAGGGTGGGGGTACAATGAGCAGTTCTTC	CASSRPTGWGYNEQFF
NA	many	TRBJ2-5	TRBV7-8	TGTGCCAGCAGCTTAGACAGGGACCGCGACCAGTACTTC	CASSLDRDRDQYF
TRBD2	many	TRBJ2-2	TRBV7-3	TGTGCCAGCAGCTTATTTAGCGGGAGGGGAACCGGGGAGCTGTTTTTT	CASSLFSGRGTGELFF
NA	few	TRBJ1-6	TRBV6-1	TGTGCCAGCAGTGAATATAAAGAGGGCTTGCCCCTCCACTTT	CASSEYKEGLPLHF
NA	NA	TRBJ2-2	TRBV20-1	TGCAGTGCTACCAGGGGGGGAAACACCGGGGAGCTGTTTTTT	CSATRGGNTGELFF